This TCR beta chain comes out of a study of shared T cell receptors in the human thymus (dated by TCRdb to the early 2020s). Some background on the complete study: The study investigated the way shared, self-reactive T-cell receptor alpha chains are produced in the human thymus.

To prepare the library, the immunoSEQ multiplex PCR assay was applied. TCRdb obtained this table from immuneACCESS and retained in-frame rearrangements with V and J assigned. These tables miss some clones; where compared with another copy, unresolved V genes account for less than half of the shortfall, and the remainder is unexplained. This sample comprises under 850,000 clones, roughly 90% of them detected only once. The ten largest clones add up to around 0.0099% of the sample. In the case of this clone: Which antigen it targets is not known. Base qualities are missing; no much larger clone stands one base away.

The CDR3, from cysteine to phenylalanine, totals 14 residues. Of the read, only the CDR3 DNA is kept; its 42 bases are in frame from base 1. The junction shows trimming of 2 bases on V and 5 bases on J, plus 12 bases between the germline ends. From the germline V gene, CDR1 is SGHDN and CDR2 is FVKESK. These same records also appear under a second study, on human thymus T cells. That second publication adds: Donors were immunologically healthy infants undergoing open corrective cardiac surgery for congenital heart defects in Finland. Thymus tissue was obtained as surgical resects removed during corrective cardiac surgery. Usage of V and J gene segments appeared to be biased in both the thymic and the peripheral blood repertoires. According to the related research, thymic TCR repertoires were highly overlapping among unrelated individuals. The study characterized TCR alpha and beta repertoires from about 8 infant thymus samples and a few related peripheral blood samples. Donor ages ranging from about 7 to 250 days were recorded, and five to seven male and a couple of female infants were included in the cohort. Thymocytes were mechanically released from the tissue and were stored as pellets of roughly 10-32 million cells at -70 degrees C. A QIAsymphony instrument was used to extract genomic DNA from frozen cell pellets. The immunoSEQ multiplex PCR assay was used to amplify the TCRB and TCRAD loci from a standardized amount of quality-controlled genomic DNA. The amplicons spanned the V(D)J region and were long enough to cover the CDR3 and allow V and J genes to be identified. Amplicon sequencing was performed on an Illumina platform through the commercial immunoSEQ service. Primer bias and sequencing errors were corrected using previously described methods, and TCRAD and TCRB definitions followed the IMGT database. The repertoires were analysed using immunoSEQ Analyzer 3.0 and VDJTools for basic statistics, V/J segment usage, diversity estimates, rarefaction and pairwise overlap. Chao1, ChaoE, Efron-Thisted, Shannon and inverse Simpson indices were used to estimate diversity, which was also estimated on datasets down-sampled to the smallest sample. Repertoire overlap used strict matching of CDR3 nucleotide sequence, V gene and J gene, with Jaccard-based multidimensional scaling clustering. On average, thymus samples yielded hundreds of thousands of unique TCRB clonotypes, whereas blood samples yielded about 84,000.

The origin of this receptor is a boy younger than two with a congenital heart defect. Donor details come from another sample of the same person, matched by shared clones. Sequenced sample: thymocytes. Recombination joined TRBV14 with TRBJ2-5; TRBD1 might be the D gene, on 5 matching bases. The encoded CDR3 is CASSQSGAGETQYF. The DNA sequence is given as TGTGCCAGCAGCCAATCTGGGGCAGGGGAGACCCAGTACTTC. The reference TRBV14 and TRBJ2-5 proteins fill in what lies around the CDR3, so the full variable domain reads EAGVTQFPSHSVIEKGQTVTLRCDPISGHDNLYWYRRVMGKEIKFLLHFVKESKQDESGMPNNRFLAERTGGTYSTLKVQPAELEDSGVYFCASSQSGAGETQYFGPGTRLLVL.